The 19 T cell receptor beta chains presented below share a single source sample, sequenced in a study of shared T cell receptors in the human thymus. Generated by immunoSEQ multiplex PCR, the TCRdb table keeps only in-frame clones and is missing some. The repertoire has 720,000 or so clones, 80% to 90% of them found once; the top ten carry over 0.008%. The data were also submitted as part of a second study, on human thymus T cells.

The material sequenced was thymocytes. These receptors originate from a girl less than two years old with a congenital heart defect.

The chain recombines TRBV7-9 with TRBJ1-5; 7 nucleotides align to TRBD1. This CDR3 contains 15 residues. The ends lost 5 bases at V and 0 bases at J; junction bases unmatched: 4. CDR1 SEHNR and CDR2 FQNEAQ come from the germline V gene (reference sequence). The CDR3: CASSHTGDSNQPQHF. CDR3 nucleotides: TGTGCCAGCAGCCATACAGGGGATAGCAATCAGCCCCAGCATTTT.

The chain recombines TRBV5-4 with TRBJ1-1, with 8 bases identical to TRBD1. CDR3 length: 14 amino acids. Germline loops: CDR1 SGHNT, CDR2 YYREEE (reference sequence). The J segment lost 5 bases and the V segment lost 3 bases, leaving 6 bases of the junction unmatched. CDR3 DNA: TGTGCCAGCAGCTGGATACAGGGGGGAACTGAAGCTTTCTTT. Translating it yields CASSWIQGGTEAFF.

This chain joins TRBV5-1 and TRBJ2-7; TRBD1 might be the D (6 bases). Germline V CDR1 and CDR2: SGHRS, YFSETQ. This CDR3 has 14 residues. The V end was cut by 2 bases, the J end by 3 bases, with 12 bases between. The CDR3 region is CASSFEGHNYEQYF. As DNA, the CDR3 is TGCGCCAGCAGCTTTGAGGGACACAACTACGAGCAGTACTTC. Filled out from reference TRBV5-1 and TRBJ2-7, the complete variable domain reads KAGVTQTPRYLIKTRGQQVTLSCSPISGHRSVSWYQQTPGQGLQFLFEYFSETQRNKGNFPGRFSGRQFSNSRSEMNVSTLELGDSALYLCASSFEGHNYEQYFGPGTRLTVT.

The table lists this clone with a few counts. The genes are TRBV5-1 and TRBJ1-2, with D perhaps TRBD1 (6 bases). This CDR3 contains 15 residues. In germline, CDR1 is SGHRS, CDR2 YFSETQ. The V end was cut by 4 bases, the J end by 0 bases, with 13 bases between. CDR3 DNA: TGCGCCAGCAGCGTGCGACAGGAATCTAACTATGGCTACACCTTC. Translated: CASSVRQESNYGYTF.

This clone has only one observation. The chain couples TRBV30 to TRBJ1-3, with D possibly TRBD1 on 6 matching bases. The germline CDR1 and CDR2 sequences are GTSNPN and SVGIG (reference sequence). CDR3 length: 16 amino acids. With 4 bases removed from V and 0 bases from J, the gap between germline ends came to 16 bases. The CDR3 loop reads CAWTADIQGSGNTIYF. Written as DNA, the CDR3 is TGTGCCTGGACCGCAGATATACAGGGCTCTGGAAACACCATATATTTT.

The genes are TRBV29-1 and TRBJ2-7; 8 bases map to TRBD2. Germline loops: CDR1 SQVTM, CDR2 ANQGSEA. Trimming at V came to 4 bases and at J to 1 base, leaving 24 bases not matched to a gene. This CDR3 contains 20 residues. The CDR3 spells CSVVCLCEISRGDASYEQYF. The CDR3 DNA reads as TGCAGCGTTGTTTGTCTATGTGAGATTTCGCGGGGGGACGCATCCTACGAGCAGTACTTC.

The gene calls are TRBV27 and TRBJ1-2, with TRBD1 matching 9 bases. This CDR3 is 16 amino acids long. Germline V gene lookup returns CDR1 MNHEY and CDR2 SMNVEV (reference sequence). Trimming cost V 3 bases and J 6 bases; bases outside gene matches: 11. In nucleotides, the CDR3 is TGTGCCAGCAGTTTCGGGGGACAGGGTTGGTTAAATGGCTACACCTTC. The encoded protein is CASSFGGQGWLNGYTF.

Comments on this clone: Compared with germline, one end of the junction differs, possibly owing to a read error. The rearrangement joins TRBV5-1 to TRBJ2-3; the match to TRBD2 covers 8 bases. The CDR3 is made up of 12 amino acids. Germline lookup yields CDR1 SGHRS and CDR2 YFSETQ. The CDR3 here is CASSLAGGVRAF. CDR3 sequence (DNA): TGCGCCAGCAGCTTGGCCGGGGGGGTTCGGGCCTTT.

The V and J genes are TRBV28 and TRBJ1-3, with D hard to call. The CDR3 spans 16 residues. Looked up from germline, CDR1 is MDHEN and CDR2 is SYDVKM. Trimming stripped 4 bases from V and 2 bases from J, with 15 bases between. The CDR3 is CASSSPRRVAGNTIYF. In DNA form, the CDR3 reads TGTGCCAGCAGTTCCCCTAGACGGGTGGCTGGAAACACCATATATTTT.

The chain links TRBV7-4 to TRBJ1-3; D is unclear. Trimming removed 5 bases from V and 0 bases from J, with 8 bases in between. The CDR3 runs to 14 residues. Germline loops: CDR1 SGHVT, CDR2 SQSDAQ. The CDR3, as DNA: TGTGCCAGCAGCCAAACTCACTCTGGAAACACCATATATTTT. Amino acid sequence: CASSQTHSGNTIYF.

The CDR3 nucleotides read TGCAGCGTGGGACAGATCGAAGCTTTCTTT. Encoded protein: CSVGQIEAFF. The chain uses TRBV29-1 and TRBJ1-1; TRBD1 matches at 7 bases. The V gene end was trimmed by 6 bases and the J gene end by 8 bases; junction bases not matched to a gene: 3. The CDR3 is 10 amino acids. Germline loops: CDR1 SQVTM, CDR2 ANQGSEA.

The chain combines TRBV7-6 with TRBJ2-1; TRBD1 agrees at 7 bases. The V and J ends lost 3 bases and 7 bases, in that order; junction bases with no gene match: 18. The CDR3 is 18 amino acids. Germline V gene data show CDR1 as SGHVS and CDR2 as FNYEAQ. CDR3 bases: TGTGCCAGCAGCTTTGAGCCCCAAACAGGGGTGGGTCAAAATGAGCAGTTCTTC. This sequence encodes CASSFEPQTGVGQNEQFF.

V gene TRBV4-2 combines with J gene TRBJ1-2; D gene uncertain. The V gene lost 4 bases and the J gene lost 6 bases, with 15 bases spanning the gap. Germline V gene data show CDR1 as LGHNA and CDR2 as YNFKEQ. There are 14 residues in the CDR3. In DNA, the CDR3 is TGTGCCAGCAGCCGCTCAGGCCTGGTAGATGGCTACACCTTC. Protein sequence: CASSRSGLVDGYTF.

V and J are TRBV6-5 and TRBJ1-1; no reliable D call. CDR3 length: 14 amino acids. The ends were cut back, 5 bases at V and 8 bases at J, with 18 bases in the middle. The V gene's germline CDR1 is MNHEY and CDR2 SVGAGI. The CDR3 DNA sequence: TGTGCCAGCAGTGAATGGAGCGGTCACTTCGAAGCTTTCTTT. Its protein is CASSEWSGHFEAFF.

The CDR3 protein is CASSQLGQSSYNEQFF. In DNA form, the CDR3 reads TGCGCCAGCAGCCAACTCGGACAGAGCTCCTACAATGAGCAGTTCTTC. The chain employs TRBV4-1 and TRBJ2-1; perhaps TRBD1 as D (6 bases). CDR3 size: 16 residues. V was shortened by 2 bases and J by 0 bases, with 11 bases between the two germline ends. Germline CDR1 reads MGHRA; CDR2 reads YSYEKL.

The chain employs TRBV27 and TRBJ1-6; 10 positions agree with TRBD1. The CDR3 has 15 amino acids. Trimming at V came to 6 bases and at J to 5 bases, leaving 4 bases not matched to a gene. From germline, CDR1 is MNHEY and CDR2 SMNVEV (reference sequence). The CDR3 loop reads CASRGQGGNNSPLHF. DNA of the CDR3: TGTGCCAGCAGAGGACAGGGGGGAAATAATTCACCCCTCCACTTT.

V and J are TRBV30 and TRBJ2-7, with D possibly TRBD1 on 6 matching bases. The CDR3 consists of 15 residues. The germline CDR1 and CDR2 sequences are GTSNPN and SVGIG (reference sequence). With 2 bases removed from V and 7 bases from J, the gap between germline ends came to 21 bases. DNA for the CDR3: TGTGCCTGGAGTAGTGAGGTCAGGGGTTCGGAAGAGCAGTACTTC. Protein: CAWSSEVRGSEEQYF.

This clone came up a few times. The chain recombines TRBV7-2 with TRBJ2-7, with 7 bases lining up with TRBD1. This CDR3 contains 15 residues. Germline assignment: CDR1 SGHTA and CDR2 FQGNSA. After removal of 3 bases from V and 2 bases from J, the junction contained 7 bases not matched to a gene. CDR3 sequence: CASSFRDSDPYEQYF. The CDR3 region has the DNA TGTGCCAGCAGCTTCCGGGACAGCGACCCCTACGAGCAGTACTTC.

CDR3 sequence reads: CASLKGGKNTEAFF. CDR3 DNA: TGTGCCAGCCTGAAGGGGGGGAAGAACACTGAAGCTTTCTTT. The gene calls are TRBV11-2 and TRBJ1-1; perhaps TRBD1 as D (6 bases). The CDR3 is 14 amino acids. V was trimmed by 8 bases and J by 1 base, leaving 14 bases between them. Germline V gene sequence: CDR1 SGHAT, CDR2 FQNNGV.